The present T cell receptor (beta chain) was sequenced within a study of cytomegalovirus exposure and HLA in healthy donors. Notes on the study in general: Rarity characterized most TCR sequences, yet some public TCRs appeared in many donors. In a later analysis, a missense DCLRE1C variant was linked to TCR beta V- and J-gene trimming. TCR beta chains associated with HLA were, in a later analysis, more clonally expanded than equally common others. CMV serostatus was the sole immune exposure data available.

Germline-derived CDR1 and CDR2 are SNHLY and FYNNEI. J was trimmed by 5 bases and V by 6 bases; bases with no gene match: 8. This CDR3 is built from 15 residues. Use of 60 Vbeta and 13 Jbeta primers characterized the PCR. Using immunoSEQ multiplex PCR, the repertoire was profiled, and TCRdb retains in-frame clones only, with some absent. The sample has more than 100,000 clones; more than 60% are singletons. Regarding this clone: Its antigen remains unidentified.

What was sequenced was PBMCs. This rearrangement joins TRBV2 to TRBJ2-5, with TRBD1 matching 11 bases. This receptor was obtained from a middle-aged man in good health and CMV-seropositive. The CDR3 coding sequence is TGTGCCAGCAGCCGGGACAGGGGGAGCCAGGAGACCCAGTACTTC. It yields the protein CASSRDRGSQETQYF.